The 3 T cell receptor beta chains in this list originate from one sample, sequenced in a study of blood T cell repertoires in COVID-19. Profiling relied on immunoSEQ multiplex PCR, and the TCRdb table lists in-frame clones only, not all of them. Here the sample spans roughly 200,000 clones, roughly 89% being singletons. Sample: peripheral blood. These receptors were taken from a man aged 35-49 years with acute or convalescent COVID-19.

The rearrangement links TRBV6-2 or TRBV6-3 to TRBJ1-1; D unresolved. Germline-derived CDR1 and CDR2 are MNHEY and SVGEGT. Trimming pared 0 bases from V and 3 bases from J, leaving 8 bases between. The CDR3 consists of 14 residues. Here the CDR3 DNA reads TGTGCCAGCAGTTACTCGGAGGGATACACTGAAGCTTTCTTT. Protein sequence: CASSYSEGYTEAFF.

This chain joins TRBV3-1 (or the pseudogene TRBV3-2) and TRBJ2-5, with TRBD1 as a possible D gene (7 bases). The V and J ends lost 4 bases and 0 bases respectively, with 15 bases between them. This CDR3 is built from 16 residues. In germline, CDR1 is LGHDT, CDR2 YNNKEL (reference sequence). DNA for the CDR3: TGTGCCAGCAGCCGCGGGACAGTTATGTACCAAGAGACCCAGTACTTC. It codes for CASSRGTVMYQETQYF.

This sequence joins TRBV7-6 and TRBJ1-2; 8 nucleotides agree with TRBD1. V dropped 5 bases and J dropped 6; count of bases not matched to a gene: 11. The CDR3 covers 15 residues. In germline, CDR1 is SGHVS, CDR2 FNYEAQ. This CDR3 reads CASSKLGQGLDGYTF. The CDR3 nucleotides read TGTGCCAGCAGCAAACTAGGACAGGGCTTGGATGGCTACACCTTC.